This T cell receptor (beta chain) derives from a study of shared clonotypes between healthy human individuals. The CDR3 sequence is 14 residues long. Germline values: CDR1 MNHEY, CDR2 SVGAGI. The V and J ends lost 8 bases and 2 bases, in that order; junction bases with no gene match: 5. Measured with immunoSEQ multiplex PCR; TCRdb has only the in-frame clones, and not every one. The sample holds hundreds of thousands of clones, around four fifths seen once. Sample: memory CD4+ T cells sorted from blood. Subset described: CD45RA-negative fraction. The receptor was isolated from a woman aged 25 to 39 in good health. The J gene is TRBJ2-3, the V gene TRBV6-5; 9 bases agree with TRBD2. The CDR3: CASGPGLATDTQYF. CDR3 coding DNA: TGTGCCAGCGGTCCGGGACTAGCCACAGATACGCAGTATTTT.